The 23 T cell receptor beta chains below were found in one sample sequenced in a study of T cell responses to AZD1222 COVID-19 vaccine. Repertoires were generated with immunoSEQ multiplex PCR, while TCRdb's copy carries only in-frame clones and drops some. The sample holds about 100,000 clones; more than 85% are singletons and the top ten take about 8.1%. Sequenced here: peripheral blood, sampled 28 days after the second AZD1222 dose. All receptors come from an adult who received the AZD1222 COVID-19 vaccine.

The chain combines TRBV5-1 with TRBJ1-1, with a tentative D call TRBD1 (5 bases). The V end was cut by 3 bases, the J end by 1 base, with 10 bases between. CDR3 length equals 14 residues. Per the germline V gene, CDR1 is SGHRS and CDR2 is YFSETQ. CDR3 protein: CASSWGGENTEAFF. The CDR3 region has the DNA TGCGCCAGCAGCTGGGGGGGAGAGAACACTGAAGCTTTCTTT.

V gene TRBV6-2 or TRBV6-3 combines with J gene TRBJ2-2; D is possibly TRBD1 (5 bases). CDR1 is MNHEY and CDR2 is SVGEGT in the germline V gene. The V and J ends lost 2 bases and 7 bases respectively, with 14 bases between them. CDR3 length: 15 residues. The CDR3 region is CASSYPGWGGGELFF. The DNA for the CDR3 is TGTGCCAGCAGTTACCCGGGCTGGGGCGGCGGGGAGCTGTTTTTT.

The chain is built from TRBV6-5 and TRBJ1-2, with D unresolved. The CDR3 runs 14 residues. V lost 0 bases and J lost 7, with 12 bases in between. Germline CDR1 MNHEY, CDR2 SVGAGI. In nucleotides, the CDR3 is TGTGCCAGCAGTTACTCCGGCAGAGCAACTGGCTACACCTTC. Amino acids: CASSYSGRATGYTF.

The V gene is TRBV27, the J gene TRBJ1-5, with TRBD1 matching over 8 bases. CDR1 and CDR2 from the germline V gene are MNHEY and SMNVEV (reference sequence). J lost 1 base, V lost 5 bases, and 4 bases had no gene match. CDR3 length: 15 residues. CDR3 protein: CASSDRGISNQPQHF. In DNA, the CDR3 is TGTGCCAGCAGTGACAGGGGAATAAGCAATCAGCCCCAGCATTTT.

The CDR3 loop reads CASSPGQVAYEQYF. As DNA, the CDR3 is TGTGCCAGCAGCCCCGGACAGGTAGCCTACGAGCAGTACTTC. V is TRBV9 and J is TRBJ2-7, with 7 bases matching TRBD1. Germline CDR1 reads SGDLS; CDR2 reads YYNGEE. The ends lost 4 bases at V and 2 bases at J; junction bases unmatched: 6. The CDR3 is 14 residues long.

This clone has a single count. The chain has TRBV24-1 and TRBJ2-1; 8 bases fit TRBD1. The CDR3 covers 19 residues. Germline V gene sequence: CDR1 KGHDR, CDR2 SFDVKD. Trimming cost V 3 bases and J 2 bases; bases outside gene matches: 14. CDR3: CATSDPIRGQQGAYNEQFF. CDR3 bases: TGTGCCACCAGTGATCCTATTCGGGGTCAACAGGGGGCCTACAATGAGCAGTTCTTC.

The V gene is TRBV28, the J gene TRBJ1-2; D is undetermined. This CDR3 region has 13 residues. Germline CDR1 and CDR2: MDHEN and SYDVKM. Deletions cut 4 bases from V and 4 bases from J, with 10 bases between. The DNA of the CDR3 is TGTGCCAGCAGTTCGGACCGACCCTATGGCTACACCTTC. Protein sequence: CASSSDRPYGYTF.

V usage is TRBV28 and J usage is TRBJ1-6; TRBD1 aligns across 10 bases. Germline CDR1 reads MDHEN; CDR2 reads SYDVKM. The CDR3 covers 14 residues. V was pared by 6 bases and J by 10 bases, with 6 bases of the junction left unmatched. The CDR3 nucleotides are TGTGCCAGCAGGGAAACGACAGGGGGCTCACCCCTCCACTTT. This translates into CASRETTGGSPLHF.

The chain employs TRBV27 and TRBJ2-3; D ambiguous. In germline, CDR1 is MNHEY, CDR2 SMNVEV (reference sequence). V was shortened by 4 bases and J by 6 bases, with 17 bases between the two germline ends. The CDR3 has 15 amino acids. The CDR3 region is CASSSRAAGSDTQYF. CDR3 in DNA: TGTGCCAGCAGTTCCCGGGCAGCCGGATCCGATACGCAGTATTTT.

CDR3 sequence: CASSPYFWTSLEPQHF. CDR3 nucleotides: TGTGCCAGCAGTCCTTATTTCTGGACCTCCCTGGAGCCCCAGCATTTT. The J gene is TRBJ1-5, the V gene TRBV28; D gene uncertain. The CDR3 extends over 16 amino acids. CDR1 is MDHEN, CDR2 SYDVKM, per germline. V was trimmed by 5 bases and J by 8 bases, leaving 22 bases between them.

The rearrangement joins TRBV15 to TRBJ2-7; TRBD2 aligns across 9 bases. This CDR3 spans 15 amino acids. V was clipped by 5 bases and J by 2 bases; unmatched bases: 7. The V gene's germline CDR1 is LNHNV and CDR2 YYDKDF (reference sequence). The CDR3 DNA follows: TGTGCCACCAGCGCCCGGACTAGCGTAGCCTACGAGCAGTACTTC. Amino acids: CATSARTSVAYEQYF.

The rearrangement uses TRBV28 and TRBJ2-7; D is undetermined. Trimming took 8 bases from V and 2 from J, leaving 10 bases between them. The CDR3 has 12 residues. CDR1 is MDHEN and CDR2 is SYDVKM in the germline V gene. Here the CDR3 DNA reads TGTGCCAGCGGGTCCCTTACCTACGAGCAGTACTTC. Translated: CASGSLTYEQYF.

In this sample, this clone turned up once. V and J are TRBV3-1 (or the pseudogene TRBV3-2) and TRBJ2-1; 8 positions match TRBD2. With 7 bases clipped from V and 1 base from J, the junction kept 15 bases outside the gene matches. Germline values: CDR1 LGHDT, CDR2 YNNKEL (reference sequence). The CDR3 contains 18 residues. The CDR3 region is CASIGPSGSERSYNEQFF. CDR3 nucleotides: TGTGCCAGCATAGGGCCCAGCGGGAGTGAGAGATCCTACAATGAGCAGTTCTTC.

This rearrangement joins TRBV2 to TRBJ1-2; TRBD1 aligns across 9 bases. Germline CDR1 is SNHLY and CDR2 is FYNNEI. Unmatched junction bases numbered 4, after V lost 6 bases and J lost 8 bases. The CDR3 consists of 12 residues. In nucleotides, the CDR3 is TGTGCCAGCAGACAGGGGGCAATCGGCTACACCTTC. Protein product: CASRQGAIGYTF.

V gene TRBV5-3 combines with J gene TRBJ2-6, with D unclear. Being an ORF, TRBV5-3 has a function that is uncertain. CDR3 length: 17 residues. V was trimmed by 3 bases and J by 2 bases, leaving 15 bases between them. The CDR3 loop is CARSSGPTMPGANVLTF. CDR3 nucleotides: TGTGCCAGAAGCTCCGGACCGACGATGCCTGGGGCCAACGTCCTGACTTTC.

The J gene is TRBJ1-6, the V gene TRBV18; TRBD1 agrees at 7 bases. From germline, CDR1 is KGHSH and CDR2 LQKENI. With V trimmed by 5 bases and J by 8 bases, 9 bases remained unmatched. The CDR3 spans 15 residues. Here the CDR3 DNA reads TGTGCCAGCTCAATGGACAGGAAACAATATTCACCCCTCCACTTT. Amino acid sequence: CASSMDRKQYSPLHF.

The J gene is TRBJ2-1, the V gene TRBV6-4; a weak D match, TRBD2 (6 bases). The germline V gene has CDR1 MRHNA and CDR2 SNTAGT. The V end lost 3 bases, the J end lost 4 bases, and 13 bases lay between the germline ends. The CDR3 is 15 residues long. Written as DNA, the CDR3 is TGTGCCAGCAGTGAACGGGGGACGGATTACAATGAGCAGTTCTTC. Its protein is CASSERGTDYNEQFF.

This sequence joins TRBV18 and TRBJ2-1; the D gene is possibly TRBD2 (5 bases). The CDR3 has 14 amino acids. The germline V and J ends were trimmed by 3 bases and 3 bases, with 9 bases remaining between them. Germline V gene sequence: CDR1 KGHSH, CDR2 LQKENI. The CDR3 DNA reads as TGTGCCAGCTCACCGGGCGGACTCTACAATGAGCAGTTCTTC. Protein: CASSPGGLYNEQFF.

This clone was found once. The chain links TRBV28 to TRBJ1-5; D remains ambiguous. With 6 bases removed from V and 8 bases from J, the gap between germline ends came to 14 bases. Germline loops: CDR1 MDHEN, CDR2 SYDVKM. CDR3 size: 13 residues. The CDR3 loop reads CASRSSPGEPQHF. Written as DNA, the CDR3 is TGTGCCAGCAGGAGCAGCCCTGGGGAGCCCCAGCATTTT.

The chain is built from TRBV5-8 and TRBJ1-5; tentative D call: TRBD1 (6 bases). The CDR3 sequence is 17 residues long. Germline V gene lookup returns CDR1 SGHTS and CDR2 YDEGEE. V was trimmed by 0 bases and J by 3 bases, leaving 16 bases between them. CDR3 DNA: TGTGCCAGCAGCTTGGACCTTGGGGGCTCCCTCAATCAGCCCCAGCATTTT. This gives the protein CASSLDLGGSLNQPQHF.

The V gene is TRBV29-1, the J gene TRBJ2-3; D is possibly TRBD2 (6 bases). This CDR3 comprises 12 residues. The V gene's germline CDR1 is SQVTM and CDR2 ANQGSEA. V was clipped by 6 bases and J by 1 base, with 8 bases between them. The CDR3 spells CSVGLGTDTQYF. The CDR3, as DNA: TGCAGCGTGGGACTTGGCACAGATACGCAGTATTTT.

V and J are TRBV6-1 and TRBJ2-7, with TRBD2 as a possible D gene (6 bases). The germline CDR1 and CDR2 sequences are MNHNS and SASEGT. Trimming removed 5 bases from V and 0 bases from J, with 11 bases in between. CDR3 size: 14 residues. CDR3 bases: TGTGCCAGCAGTTATAGCGGATACTCCTACGAGCAGTACTTC. Translation gives CASSYSGYSYEQYF.

This sequence joins TRBV20-1 and TRBJ2-3, with D perhaps TRBD2 (5 bases). The CDR3 is 13 amino acids. Per germline, CDR1 DFQATT and CDR2 SNEGSKA (reference sequence). V was pared by 3 bases and J by 6 bases, with 13 bases between. The CDR3, as DNA: TGCAGTGCTAGTACGGGAAGACGGGATACGCAGTATTTT. It codes for CSASTGRRDTQYF.